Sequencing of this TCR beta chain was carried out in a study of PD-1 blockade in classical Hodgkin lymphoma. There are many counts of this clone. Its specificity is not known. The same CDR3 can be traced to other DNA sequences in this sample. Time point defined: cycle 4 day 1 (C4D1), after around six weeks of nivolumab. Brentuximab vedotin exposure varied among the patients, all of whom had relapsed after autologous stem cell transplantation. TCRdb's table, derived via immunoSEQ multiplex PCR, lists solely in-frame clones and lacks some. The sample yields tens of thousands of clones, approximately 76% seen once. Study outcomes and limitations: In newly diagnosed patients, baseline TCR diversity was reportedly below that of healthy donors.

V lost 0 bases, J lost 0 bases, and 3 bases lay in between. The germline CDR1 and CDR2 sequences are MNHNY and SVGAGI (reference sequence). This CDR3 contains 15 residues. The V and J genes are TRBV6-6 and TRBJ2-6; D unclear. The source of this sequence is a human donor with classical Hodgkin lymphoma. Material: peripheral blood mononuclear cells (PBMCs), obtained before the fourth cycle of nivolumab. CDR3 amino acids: CASSYSHSGANVLTF. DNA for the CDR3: TGTGCCAGCAGTTACTCACACTCTGGGGCCAACGTCCTGACTTTC.